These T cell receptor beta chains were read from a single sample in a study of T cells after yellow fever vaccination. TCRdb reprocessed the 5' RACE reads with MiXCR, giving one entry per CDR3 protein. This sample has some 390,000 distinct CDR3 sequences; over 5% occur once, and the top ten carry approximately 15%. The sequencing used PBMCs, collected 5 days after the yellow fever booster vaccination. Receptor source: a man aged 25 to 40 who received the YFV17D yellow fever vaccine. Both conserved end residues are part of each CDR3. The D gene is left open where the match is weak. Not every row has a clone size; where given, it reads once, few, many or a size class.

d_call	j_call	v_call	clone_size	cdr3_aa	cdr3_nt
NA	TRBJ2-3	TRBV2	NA	CASRDPPRQADTQYF	TGTGCCAGCAGAGACCCTCCCCGACAGGCAGATACGCAGTATTTT
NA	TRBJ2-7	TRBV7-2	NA	CASSLLGLEQYF	TGTGCCAGCAGCTTATTAGGGCTCGAGCAGTACTTC
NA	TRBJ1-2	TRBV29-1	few	CSVREGYYGYTF	TGCAGCGTTAGGGAGGGGTACTATGGCTACACCTTC
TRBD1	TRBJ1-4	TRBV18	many	CASSPGQGDEKLFF	TGTGCCAGCTCACCTGGACAGGGAGATGAAAAACTGTTTTTT
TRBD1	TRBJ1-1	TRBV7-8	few	CASSLVQKGGRRAFF	TGTGCCAGCAGCTTAGTTCAGAAAGGGGGCAGGAGGGCTTTCTTT
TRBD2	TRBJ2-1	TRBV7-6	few	CASSSLTSGRRDEQFF	TGTGCCAGCAGCTCGTTGACTAGCGGGAGACGGGATGAGCAGTTCTTC
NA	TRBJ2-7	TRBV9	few	CASSSSTGSYEQYF	TGTGCCAGCAGCTCCTCCACGGGCTCCTACGAGCAGTACTTC
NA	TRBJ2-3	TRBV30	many	CAAHPPGKGADTQYF	TGTGCCGCCCACCCCCCCGGGAAGGGGGCAGATACGCAGTATTTT
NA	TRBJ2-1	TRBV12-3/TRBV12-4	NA	CASRPGSYNEQFF	TGTGCCAGCCGCCCGGGGAGCTACAATGAGCAGTTCTTC
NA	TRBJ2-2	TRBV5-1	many	CASSENTGELFF	TGCGCCAGCAGCGAAAACACCGGGGAGCTGTTTTTT
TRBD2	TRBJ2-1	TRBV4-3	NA	CASSHGTAGGISNEQFF	TGCGCCAGCAGCCACGGCACGGCGGGAGGGATTTCCAATGAGCAGTTCTTC
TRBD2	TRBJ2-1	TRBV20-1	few	CSALGLAGPYNEQFF	TGCAGTGCCCTCGGACTAGCGGGGCCCTACAATGAGCAGTTCTTC
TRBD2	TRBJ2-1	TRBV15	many	CATSSPGLAGVLQLRNEQFF	TGTGCCACCAGCAGCCCGGGACTAGCGGGAGTGCTCCAACTGAGGAATGAGCAGTTCTTC
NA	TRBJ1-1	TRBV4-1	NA	CASSQDRPGVGTEAFF	TGCGCCAGCAGCCAAGATCGTCCGGGGGTCGGCACTGAAGCTTTCTTT
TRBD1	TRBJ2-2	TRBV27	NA	CASSPGTEPNTGELFF	TGTGCCAGCAGTCCTGGGACAGAACCGAACACCGGGGAGCTGTTTTTT
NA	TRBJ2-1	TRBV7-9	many	CASSLRSPSFEQFF	TGTGCCAGCAGCTTACGGAGCCCTAGTTTCGAGCAGTTCTTC
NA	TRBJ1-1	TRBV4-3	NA	CASSQVSSGEAFF	TGCGCCAGCAGCCAAGTCTCCTCGGGTGAAGCTTTCTTT
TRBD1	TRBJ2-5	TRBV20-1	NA	CSATGARETQYF	TGCAGTGCGACAGGGGCCCGAGAGACCCAGTACTTC
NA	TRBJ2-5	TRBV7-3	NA	CASSSGHQYQETQYF	TGTGCCAGCAGCTCCGGACACCAGTACCAAGAGACCCAGTACTTC
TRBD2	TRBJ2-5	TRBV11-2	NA	CASSPGLAGVVETQYF	TGTGCCAGCAGTCCCGGACTAGCGGGAGTTGTGGAGACCCAGTACTTC
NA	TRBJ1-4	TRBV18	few	CASSPPSIANEKLFF	TGTGCCAGCTCACCACCGTCTATAGCTAATGAAAAACTGTTTTTT
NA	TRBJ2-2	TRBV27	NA	CASSGTVTNTGELFF	TGTGCCAGCAGTGGTACGGTAACGAACACCGGGGAGCTGTTTTTT
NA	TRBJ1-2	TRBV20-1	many	CSAIDPYRSPGGYTF	TGCAGTGCTATAGACCCATACAGATCTCCCGGTGGCTACACCTTC
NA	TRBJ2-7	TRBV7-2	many	CASSLTNAYEQYF	TGTGCCAGCAGCTTAACGAACGCCTACGAGCAGTACTTC
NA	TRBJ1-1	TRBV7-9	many	CASSFSDTEAFF	TGTGCCAGCAGCTTTTCCGACACTGAAGCTTTCTTT
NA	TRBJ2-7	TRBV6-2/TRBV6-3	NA	CASSYQASNEQYF	TGTGCCAGCAGTTACCAAGCCTCGAACGAGCAGTACTTC
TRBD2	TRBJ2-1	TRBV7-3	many	CASSFSGTYNEQFF	TGTGCCAGCAGCTTTAGCGGGACCTACAATGAGCAGTTCTTC
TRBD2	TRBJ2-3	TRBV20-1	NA	CSATGLAGGPLVSDTQYF	TGCAGTGCTACGGGACTAGCGGGAGGGCCACTGGTCTCAGATACGCAGTATTTT
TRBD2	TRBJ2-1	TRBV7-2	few	CASSRLAGPSYNEQFF	TGTGCCAGCAGCCGACTAGCGGGCCCCTCCTACAATGAGCAGTTCTTC
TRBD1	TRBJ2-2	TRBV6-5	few	CASSWGQGITGELFF	TGTGCCAGCAGTTGGGGACAGGGTATCACCGGGGAGCTGTTTTTT
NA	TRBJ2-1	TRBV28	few	CASSFLQTEQFF	TGTGCCAGCAGTTTTTTACAGACAGAGCAGTTCTTC
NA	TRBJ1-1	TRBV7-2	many	CASSFVGQLNTEAFF	TGTGCCAGCAGCTTCGTAGGACAGTTGAACACTGAAGCTTTCTTT
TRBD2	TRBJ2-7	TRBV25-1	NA	CASGRSGLNSYEQYF	TGTGCCAGCGGACGCTCGGGACTAAATTCCTACGAGCAGTACTTC